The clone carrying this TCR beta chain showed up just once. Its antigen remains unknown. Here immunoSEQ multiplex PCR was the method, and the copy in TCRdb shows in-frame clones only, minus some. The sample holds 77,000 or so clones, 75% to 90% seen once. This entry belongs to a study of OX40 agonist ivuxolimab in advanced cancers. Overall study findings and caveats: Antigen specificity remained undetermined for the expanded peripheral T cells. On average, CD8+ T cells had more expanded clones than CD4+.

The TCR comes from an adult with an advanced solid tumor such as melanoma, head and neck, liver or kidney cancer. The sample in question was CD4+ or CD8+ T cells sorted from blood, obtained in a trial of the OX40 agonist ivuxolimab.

CDR3 coding DNA: TGCGCCAGCACTCGCTTCCCTACAGGACCCGATTCACCCCTCCACTTT. Amino acid sequence: CASTRFPTGPDSPLHF. The chain links TRBV10-2 to TRBJ1-6; D is perhaps TRBD1 (5 bases). With 7 bases removed from V and 8 bases from J, the gap between germline ends came to 21 bases. The CDR3 contains 16 residues. Germline CDR1 is WSHSY and CDR2 is SAAADI.